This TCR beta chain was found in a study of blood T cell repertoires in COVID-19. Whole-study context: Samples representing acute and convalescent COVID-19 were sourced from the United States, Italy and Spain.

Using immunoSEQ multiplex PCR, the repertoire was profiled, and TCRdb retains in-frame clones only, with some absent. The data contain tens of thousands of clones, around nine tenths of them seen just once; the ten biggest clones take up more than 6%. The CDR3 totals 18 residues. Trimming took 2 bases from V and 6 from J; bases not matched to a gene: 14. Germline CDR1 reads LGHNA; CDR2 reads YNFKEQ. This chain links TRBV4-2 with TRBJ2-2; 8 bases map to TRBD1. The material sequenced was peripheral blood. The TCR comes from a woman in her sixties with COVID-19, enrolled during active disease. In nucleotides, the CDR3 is TGTGCCAGCAGCCAAAGCCCGACCGGGACAGGTACGGCCGGGGAGCTGTTTTTT. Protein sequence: CASSQSPTGTGTAGELFF.